Listed here are 20 T cell receptor beta chains from one sample, sequenced in a study of T-cell reconstitution after alpha-beta-depleted transplantation in children. Researchers prepared the TCRbeta library using unique molecular identifiers, the study reports. Using its own MiXCR run on the PCR reads, TCRdb lists one record per CDR3 protein. The table lists 210,000 or so distinct CDR3 sequences, around 9.5% of them singletons. Specimen: PBMCs from the stem cell graft donor, collected from the stem cell graft. These TCRs come from a human donor who donated a stem cell graft to a child with acute lymphoblastic leukemia.

The V call is TRBV28, the J call TRBJ1-6; D perhaps matches TRBD1 (5 bases). Germline CDR1 is MDHEN and CDR2 is SYDVKM. The V and J ends lost 1 base and 10 bases respectively, with 17 bases between them. The CDR3 contains 16 residues. This CDR3 is CASSLSQGPTRSPLHF. CDR3 nucleotide sequence: TGTGCCAGCAGTTTATCTCAGGGCCCCACAAGATCACCCCTCCACTTT.

Many counts were recorded for this clonotype. This chain connects TRBV10-2 to TRBJ1-1, with TRBD1 matching over 7 bases. Per germline, CDR1 WSHSY and CDR2 SAAADI. V dropped 5 bases and J dropped 7; count of bases not matched to a gene: 4. The CDR3 is 12 residues long. CDR3 sequence reads: CASSIQGNEAFF. The CDR3 DNA follows: TGCGCCAGCAGTATACAGGGGAATGAAGCTTTCTTT.

This clonotype was counted at least ten times. In DNA form, the CDR3 reads TGTGCCAGCAGTTTTGGGGGGGCCTCCTACGAGCAGTACTTC. Translation gives CASSFGGASYEQYF. The V gene is TRBV12-3 or TRBV12-4, the J gene TRBJ2-7, with D possibly TRBD2 on 7 matching bases. V was clipped by 3 bases and J by 0 bases, with 9 bases between them. The CDR3 extends over 14 amino acids.

CDR3 sequence: CASSQDSGLGAGNTIYF. The DNA of the CDR3 is TGTGCCAGCAGCCAAGATTCGGGGTTAGGAGCTGGAAACACCATATATTTT. V is TRBV4-2 and J is TRBJ1-3, with D unclear. Germline CDR1 and CDR2: LGHNA and YNFKEQ. V was clipped by 0 bases and J by 2 bases, with 14 bases between them. The CDR3 contains 17 residues.

The chain is built from TRBV21-1 and TRBJ2-5; TRBD2 is the table's D call and was not checked against the DNA. TRBV21-1 is shown as a pseudogene. The CDR3 length is 15 residues. The CDR3 loop is CAISPGGGLQETQYF. The CDR3 region has the DNA TGTGCCATCAGCCCGGGGGGGGGTCTCCAAGAGACCCAGTACTTC.

The chain has TRBV7-2 and TRBJ2-5, with 8 bases matching TRBD2. Per the germline V gene, CDR1 is SGHTA and CDR2 is FQGNSA. This CDR3 is built from 16 residues. J gave up 1 base and V 5 bases, and 9 bases lay outside the gene matches. The CDR3 loop is CASSQASGGVQETQYF. CDR3 sequence (DNA): TGTGCCAGCAGCCAGGCAAGCGGGGGAGTCCAAGAGACCCAGTACTTC.

V gene TRBV3-1 combines with J gene TRBJ2-7; D perhaps matches TRBD2 (6 bases). This CDR3 is 13 amino acids long. Between the trimmed V and J ends, which lost 0 bases and 9 bases, there was a span of 12 bases. Germline-derived CDR1 and CDR2 are LGHDT and YNNKEL (reference sequence). CDR3: CASSQEGLAWQYF. Here the CDR3 DNA reads TGTGCCAGCAGCCAAGAAGGGCTAGCGTGGCAGTACTTC.

The V and J genes are TRBV20-1 and TRBJ1-2; unclear D gene. Germline CDR1 DFQATT, CDR2 SNEGSKA (reference sequence). The CDR3 spans 12 residues. With 3 bases removed from V and 4 bases from J, the gap between germline ends came to 9 bases. The CDR3 DNA follows: TGCAGTGCTAGCTTGCCTCTCTATGGCTACACCTTC. It translates to CSASLPLYGYTF.

The table lists this clonotype with many counts. CDR3 nucleotide sequence: TGTGCCAGCAGCCGATTGATTCGGGGGGCTTACAATGAGCAGTTCTTC. Translating it yields CASSRLIRGAYNEQFF. The V and J genes are TRBV12-3 or TRBV12-4 and TRBJ2-1; tentatively, D is TRBD2 (7 bases). The CDR3 loop spans 16 amino acids. Trimming pared 6 bases from V and 4 bases from J, leaving 19 bases between.

The chain links TRBV6-1 to TRBJ1-1; D is possibly TRBD1 (5 bases). CDR1 MNHNS and CDR2 SASEGT come from the germline V gene. This CDR3 is built from 15 residues. Deletions cut 0 bases from V and 1 base from J, with 9 bases between. CDR3 nucleotides: TGTGCCAGCAGTGAAGCGCCAGGGTCGAACACTGAAGCTTTCTTT. This sequence encodes CASSEAPGSNTEAFF.

This clonotype was recorded a few times. The V gene is TRBV6-1, the J gene TRBJ1-2, with 7 nucleotides matching TRBD1. J gave up 5 bases and V 6 bases, and 6 bases lay outside the gene matches. Germline-derived CDR1 and CDR2 are MNHNS and SASEGT. The length of the CDR3 is 13 residues. Here the CDR3 DNA reads TGTGCCAGCAGGGGACAGTCTGGGTATGGCTACACCTTC. This codes for CASRGQSGYGYTF.

There are many counts of this clonotype. The rearrangement joins TRBV7-9 to TRBJ2-3; D is undetermined. The V gene lost 1 base and the J gene lost 4 bases, with 9 bases spanning the gap. The CDR3 spans 14 residues. Per the germline V gene, CDR1 is SEHNR and CDR2 is FQNEAQ (reference sequence). Here the CDR3 reads CASSLVGEADTQYF. The CDR3 DNA follows: TGTGCCAGCAGCTTAGTCGGAGAGGCAGATACGCAGTATTTT.

This clonotype was recorded at least ten times. The gene calls are TRBV20-1 and TRBJ1-1; 7 bases map to TRBD1. CDR1 and CDR2 (germline): DFQATT, SNEGSKA (reference sequence). V dropped 6 bases and J dropped 1; count of bases not matched to a gene: 5. This CDR3 has 13 amino acids. The CDR3 is CSATGTANTEAFF. The CDR3 bases are TGCAGTGCGACCGGGACAGCGAACACTGAAGCTTTCTTT.

The table lists this clonotype with many counts. The rearrangement uses TRBV20-1 and TRBJ2-7, with D perhaps matching TRBD1 (6 bases). This CDR3 has 13 amino acids. The germline CDR1 and CDR2 sequences are DFQATT and SNEGSKA (reference sequence). Trimming removed 4 bases from V and 4 bases from J, with 14 bases in between. CDR3 residues: CSAKTGDRYEQYF. The DNA of the CDR3 is TGCAGTGCTAAGACAGGCGACCGTTACGAGCAGTACTTC.

The rearrangement joins TRBV3-1 to TRBJ2-2; 11 bases line up with TRBD2. Germline values: CDR1 LGHDT, CDR2 YNNKEL (reference sequence). Unmatched junction bases numbered 9, after V lost 8 bases and J lost 7 bases. This CDR3 comprises 15 residues. CDR3 bases: TGTGCCAGCTCCCGCGTAGCGGGGGGGCACGGGGAGCTGTTTTTT. Protein sequence: CASSRVAGGHGELFF.

This clonotype was recorded many times. The chain carries TRBV20-1 and TRBJ1-5, with 8 bases fitting TRBD1. This CDR3 is 15 amino acids long. CDR1 DFQATT and CDR2 SNEGSKA come from the germline V gene (reference sequence). The J segment lost 5 bases and the V segment lost 3 bases, leaving 9 bases of the junction unmatched. This CDR3 is CSASLRDRFYQPQHF. CDR3 sequence (DNA): TGCAGTGCTAGCCTCCGGGACAGGTTTTATCAGCCCCAGCATTTT.

The chain links TRBV27 to TRBJ1-2; D gene ambiguous. CDR3 length: 13 amino acids. Per germline, CDR1 MNHEY and CDR2 SMNVEV (reference sequence). Trimming left V 9 bases short and J 4 bases short, with 15 bases between. CDR3 residues: CASKGIFGYGYTF. CDR3 nucleotide sequence: TGTGCCAGTAAAGGTATTTTCGGCTATGGCTACACCTTC.

This clonotype was found many times. The rearrangement joins TRBV5-1 to TRBJ2-5; D remains unclear. Trimming took off 4 bases at V and 1 base at J, with 17 bases between the two ends. CDR3 size: 16 residues. Germline CDR1 SGHRS, CDR2 YFSETQ. CDR3 DNA: TGCGCCAGCAGCCTTCGATTGGTCAGTTCCCAAGAGACCCAGTACTTC. Translated, it gives CASSLRLVSSQETQYF.

The rearrangement uses TRBV29-1 and TRBJ2-5; 7 positions agree with TRBD2. CDR3 length: 13 amino acids. The germline gives CDR1 SQVTM, CDR2 ANQGSEA. The J segment lost 1 base and the V segment lost 4 bases, leaving 3 bases of the junction unmatched. CDR3 DNA: TGCAGCGTTGGGGGGGGGATCCAAGAGACCCAGTACTTC. This sequence encodes CSVGGGIQETQYF.

For this clonotype: A junction end diverges from the germline sequence, so it may reflect a read error. The J gene is TRBJ2-2, the V gene TRBV5-1; maybe TRBD1 (5 bases). CDR1 and CDR2 (germline): SGHRS, YFSETQ. The length of the CDR3 is 14 residues. CDR3 DNA sequence: TGCGCCAGCGGCTCTAGACAGAACTCCGGGGAGCTGTTTTTT. The encoded protein is CASGSRQNSGELFF.